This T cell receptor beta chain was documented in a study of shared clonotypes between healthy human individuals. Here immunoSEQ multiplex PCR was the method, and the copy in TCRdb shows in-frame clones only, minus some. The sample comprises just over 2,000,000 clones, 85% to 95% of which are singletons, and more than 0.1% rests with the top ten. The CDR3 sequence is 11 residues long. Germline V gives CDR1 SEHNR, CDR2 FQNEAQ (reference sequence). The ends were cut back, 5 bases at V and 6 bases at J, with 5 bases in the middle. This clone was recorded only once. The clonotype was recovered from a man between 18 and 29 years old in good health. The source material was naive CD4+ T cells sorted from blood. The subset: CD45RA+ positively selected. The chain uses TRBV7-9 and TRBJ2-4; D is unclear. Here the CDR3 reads CASSQANIQYF. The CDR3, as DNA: TGTGCCAGCAGCCAGGCAAACATTCAGTACTTC.